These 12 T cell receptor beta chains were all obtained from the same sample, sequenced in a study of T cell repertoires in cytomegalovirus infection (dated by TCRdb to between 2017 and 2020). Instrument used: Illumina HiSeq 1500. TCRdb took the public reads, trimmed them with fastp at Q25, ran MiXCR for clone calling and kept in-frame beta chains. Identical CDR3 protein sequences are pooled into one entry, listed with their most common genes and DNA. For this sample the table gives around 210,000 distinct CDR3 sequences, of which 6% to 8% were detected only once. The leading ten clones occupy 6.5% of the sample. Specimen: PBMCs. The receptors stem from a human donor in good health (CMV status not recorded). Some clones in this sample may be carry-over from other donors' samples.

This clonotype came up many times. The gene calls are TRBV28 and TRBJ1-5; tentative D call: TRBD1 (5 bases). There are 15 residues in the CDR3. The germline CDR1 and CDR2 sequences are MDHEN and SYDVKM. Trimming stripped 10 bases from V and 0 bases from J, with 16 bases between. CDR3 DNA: TGTGCCACCGTCTTGGGACGGAATAGCAATCAGCCCCAGCATTTT. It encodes CATVLGRNSNQPQHF.

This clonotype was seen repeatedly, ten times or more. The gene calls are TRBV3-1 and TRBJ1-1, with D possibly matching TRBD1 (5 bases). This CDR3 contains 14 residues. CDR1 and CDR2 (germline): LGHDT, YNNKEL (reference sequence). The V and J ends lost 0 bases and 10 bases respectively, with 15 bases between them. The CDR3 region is CASSQDWEAGGAFF. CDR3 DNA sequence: TGTGCCAGCAGCCAAGATTGGGAGGCTGGGGGAGCTTTCTTT.

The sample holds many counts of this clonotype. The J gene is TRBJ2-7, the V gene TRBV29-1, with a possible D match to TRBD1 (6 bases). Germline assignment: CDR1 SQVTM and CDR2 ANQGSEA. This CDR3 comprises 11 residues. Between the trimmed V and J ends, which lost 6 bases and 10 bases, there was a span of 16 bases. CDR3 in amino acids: CSVGTGLGQYF. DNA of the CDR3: TGCAGCGTCGGTACAGGGTTGGGTCAGTACTTC.

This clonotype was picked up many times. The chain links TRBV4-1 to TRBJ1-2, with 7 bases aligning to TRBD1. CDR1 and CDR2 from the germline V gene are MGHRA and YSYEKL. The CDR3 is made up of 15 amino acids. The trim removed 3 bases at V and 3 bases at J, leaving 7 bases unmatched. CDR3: CASSHTDRVDYGYTF. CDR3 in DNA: TGCGCCAGCAGCCATACCGACAGGGTTGACTATGGCTACACCTTC.

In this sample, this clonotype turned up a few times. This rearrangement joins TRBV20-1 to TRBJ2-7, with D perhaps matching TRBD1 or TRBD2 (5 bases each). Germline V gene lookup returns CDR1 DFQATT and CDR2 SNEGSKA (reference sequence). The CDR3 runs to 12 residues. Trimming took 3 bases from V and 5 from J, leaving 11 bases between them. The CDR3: CSARGLANEQYF. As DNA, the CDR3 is TGCAGTGCTAGGGGGCTAGCCAACGAGCAGTACTTC.

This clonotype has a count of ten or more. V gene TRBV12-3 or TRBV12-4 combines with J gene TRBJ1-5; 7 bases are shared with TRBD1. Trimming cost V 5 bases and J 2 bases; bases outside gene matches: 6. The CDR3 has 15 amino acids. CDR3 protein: CASSQLQGRNQPQHF. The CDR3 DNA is TGTGCCAGCAGTCAACTACAGGGGCGCAATCAGCCCCAGCATTTT.

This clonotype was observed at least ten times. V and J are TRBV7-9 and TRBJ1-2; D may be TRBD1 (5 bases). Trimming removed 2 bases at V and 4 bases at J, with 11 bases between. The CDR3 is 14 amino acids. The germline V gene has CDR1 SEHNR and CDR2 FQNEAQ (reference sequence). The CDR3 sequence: CASSLLGARYGYTF. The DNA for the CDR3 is TGTGCCAGCAGCTTACTTGGGGCGCGCTATGGCTACACCTTC.

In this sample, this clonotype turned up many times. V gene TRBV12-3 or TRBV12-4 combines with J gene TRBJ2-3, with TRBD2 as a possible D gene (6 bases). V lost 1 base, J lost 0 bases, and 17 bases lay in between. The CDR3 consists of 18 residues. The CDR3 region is CASSLVSGTVASTDTQYF. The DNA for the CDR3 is TGTGCCAGCAGTTTAGTTTCCGGGACTGTTGCCAGCACAGATACGCAGTATTTT.

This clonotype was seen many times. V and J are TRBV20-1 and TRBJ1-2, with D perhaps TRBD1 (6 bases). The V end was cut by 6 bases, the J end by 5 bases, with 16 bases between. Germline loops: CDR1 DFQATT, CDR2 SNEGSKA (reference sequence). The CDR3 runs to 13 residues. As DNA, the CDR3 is TGCAGTGCCCAAAGGGGGGACTGGTATGGCTACACCTTC. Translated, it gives CSAQRGDWYGYTF.

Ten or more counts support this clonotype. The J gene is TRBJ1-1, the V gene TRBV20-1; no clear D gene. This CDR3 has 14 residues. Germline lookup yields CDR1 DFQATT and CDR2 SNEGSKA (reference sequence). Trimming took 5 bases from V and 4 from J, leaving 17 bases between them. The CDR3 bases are TGCAGTGCTCTTGGTGGCCCTCCAGGCACTGAAGCTTTCTTT. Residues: CSALGGPPGTEAFF.

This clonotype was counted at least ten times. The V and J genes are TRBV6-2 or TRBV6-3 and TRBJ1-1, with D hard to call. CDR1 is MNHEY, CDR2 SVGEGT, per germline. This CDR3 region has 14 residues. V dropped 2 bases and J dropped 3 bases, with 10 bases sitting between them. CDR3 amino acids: CASSYDKPDTEAFF. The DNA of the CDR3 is TGTGCCAGCAGTTACGATAAACCTGACACTGAAGCTTTCTTT.

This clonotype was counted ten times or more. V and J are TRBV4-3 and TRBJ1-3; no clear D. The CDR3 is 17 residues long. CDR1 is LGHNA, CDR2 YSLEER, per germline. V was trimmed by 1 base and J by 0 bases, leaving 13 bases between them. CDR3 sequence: CASSQVPRLSSGNTIYF. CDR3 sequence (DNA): TGCGCCAGCAGCCAAGTGCCCAGACTGAGCTCTGGAAACACCATATATTTT.